The clone carrying this T cell receptor beta chain was counted at least ten times. TCRdb redid the calling of the 5' RACE reads with MiXCR, one entry per CDR3 protein. Among about 23,000 distinct CDR3 sequences listed, about 4.5% were seen once. These data originate in a study of spatial heterogeneity in lung cancer. Time point meaning: sample taken at primary tumor resection. Sequencing of whole RNA from tumor, nontumor lung or frozen PBMC involved no sorting. The donors were 55 to 85 patients with non-small cell lung cancer that was early-stage and untreated. The CDR3 covers 15 residues. J was trimmed by 0 bases and V by 3 bases; bases with no gene match: 2. Germline loops: CDR1 SGDLS, CDR2 YYNGEE.

This chain uses TRBV9 with TRBJ1-3, with 8 bases identical to TRBD1. This receptor was obtained from a male donor with early-stage non-small cell lung cancer. The sequences come from PBMCs, collected at surgery. The CDR3 region is CASSEDRGSGNTIYF. The CDR3 coding sequence is TGTGCCAGCAGCGAAGACAGGGGCTCTGGAAACACCATATATTTT.